The T cell receptor beta chain described here comes from a study of blood T cells in healthy people across ages (dated by TCRdb to 2015 to 2017). Regarding the complete study: In model experiments, template switching captured roughly one uniquely barcoded TCR beta cDNA molecule for every two T cells. Using deep sequencing normalized with unique cDNA molecular identifiers, the study measured how TCR beta repertoire diversity changes with age. Donors were grouped into four age groups: young (average 16 years), middle-aged (less than 40), aged (about 60) and long-lived (around 80). To avoid experimental bias, donors of different ages were randomly spread across the sequencing lanes. The study analyzed two additional independent replicas of 1 million unique cDNA reads from the same blood draw for two donors, one aged 18 to 29 and one aged 80 or older. Study-wide conclusions, independent of this receptor: As age increased, observed TCR beta diversity per million T cells dropped in a roughly linear way, and a significant reduction was already evident by age about 40. Compared with the aged group, more naive CD4+ T cells, fewer expanded clones and increased TCR diversity were shown by the long-lived group, suggesting age selection. Estimates of total diversity based on one million sequenced T cells were regarded as lower bounds and as underestimates. Because the CMV infection status of the donors was unknown, age-related changes in expanded clonotypes may potentially have been confounded. Observed TCR beta diversity correlated strongly with the percentage of naive T cells measured by flow cytometry. Conclusive comparison of naive and antigen-experienced compartments was prevented by the profiling of bulk unsorted PBMCs.

This clonotype was found a few times. Its antigen is currently not known. No much larger clonotype is one base removed from it; base qualities were not supplied. The donors were 40 or so Caucasian individuals from Russia, aged roughly 6 to 90 years, who were systemically healthy. About 10 milliliters of peripheral blood were collected from each donor into EDTA-treated Vacutainer tubes. Ficoll-Paque density-gradient centrifugation was used to isolate PBMCs, with at least 6 million per sample. Total RNA, at least 6 micrograms per sample, was extracted from PBMCs with Trizol reagent. For every donor, an aliquot of PBMCs went through flow cytometry to measure the percentages of naive CD45RAhigh/CD27high T cells. Library generation was performed with 5' RACE. The sample was run on an Illumina HiSeq 2500. A second PCR of roughly 7 to 11 cycles was performed with a sample-barcoded 5' primer and a J-beta primer mix. A template-switch 5' adaptor carrying 12 random nucleotides introduced a unique molecular identifier onto each TCR beta cDNA molecule. At least 2.5 million CDR3-containing paired-end reads were obtained from each sample. First-strand cDNA was synthesized from all RNA with the Mint cDNA synthesis kit, primed by a TRBC-specific oligonucleotide. Following uracil-DNA glycosylase treatment, all cDNA underwent a first 18-cycle PCR with the universal primers M1SS and BC2_uni_R. The authors' pipeline ran thus. Each sample was normalized by randomly selecting 1 million high-quality reads, each carrying a distinct molecular identifier. Reads with shared molecular identifiers were discarded instead of being binned into consensus sequences. CDR3 identification, clonotype clustering and error correction used MiTCR with a Q25 quality threshold and the strictest error-elimination algorithm. A nonparametric unseen species model using Euler transformation provided a lower-bound estimate of total TCR beta diversity. TCRdb passed the public sequencing reads through fastp at Q25 and MiXCR, retaining productive beta sequences. Records with the same CDR3 protein are collapsed into one entry carrying the most frequent genes and DNA. In this record, the V and J calls reflect TCRdb's handling and not the investigators' own analysis. The sample data list 720,000 or so distinct CDR3 sequences, and approximately 40% of these were observed just once. The ten top clones hold 25% to 35% of the sample.

The CDR3 runs 19 amino acids, cysteine and phenylalanine included. Just CDR3 DNA is preserved here, 57 bases in frame from base 1. The germline V end is reduced by 3 bases and the J end by 4 bases; junction bases left unmatched: 16. The germline V gene (reference sequence) sets CDR1 to DFQATT and CDR2 to SNEGSKA. The chain employs TRBV20-1 and TRBJ2-6, and 9 junction bases match TRBD2. Sequenced: blood. This clonotype was sampled from a man at least 80 years old in good health. The nucleotide sequence reads as follows: TGCAGTGCTAGGGCCCCCTTAGCGGGGGCCCACTTAGGGGCCAACGTCCTGACTTTC. This yields the protein CSARAPLAGAHLGANVLTF.